This entry describes one T cell receptor beta chain. Its cognate antigen is unknown. These data originate in a study of cytomegalovirus exposure and HLA in healthy donors. Study-level points and caveats: The study listed 164 cytomegalovirus-associated TCR beta chains. With DRB1 most and HLA-C fewest, TCR association rates differed between HLA loci in a later analysis.

The CDR3 runs 15 residues. CDR1 and CDR2 (germline): KGHSH, LQKENI. V trimming: 3 bases; J trimming: 5 bases; junction bases outside the gene matches: 8. Primers: 60 Vbeta forward and 13 Jbeta reverse. Clones were sequenced by immunoSEQ multiplex PCR, and TCRdb holds only the in-frame ones, with some missing. The table has about 120,000 clones, around 69% seen once. Sequences were obtained from PBMCs. The receptor comes from a woman between 40 and 55 years old in good health and CMV-seropositive. The rearrangement links TRBV18 to TRBJ2-7, with 9 bases fitting TRBD1. The CDR3 spells CASSPGTGTIHEQYF. CDR3 DNA: TGTGCCAGCTCACCGGGGACAGGGACCATCCACGAGCAGTACTTC.